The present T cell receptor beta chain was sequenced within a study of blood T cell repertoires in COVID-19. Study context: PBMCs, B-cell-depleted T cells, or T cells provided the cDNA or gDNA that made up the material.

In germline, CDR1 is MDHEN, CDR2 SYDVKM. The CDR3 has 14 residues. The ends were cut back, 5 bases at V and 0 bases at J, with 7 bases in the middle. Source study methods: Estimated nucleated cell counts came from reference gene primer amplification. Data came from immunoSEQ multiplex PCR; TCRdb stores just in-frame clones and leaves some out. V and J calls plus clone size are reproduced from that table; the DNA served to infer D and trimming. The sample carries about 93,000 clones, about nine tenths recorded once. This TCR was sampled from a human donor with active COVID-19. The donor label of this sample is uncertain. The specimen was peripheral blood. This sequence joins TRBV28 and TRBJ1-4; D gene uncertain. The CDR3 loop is CASSAITTNEKLFF. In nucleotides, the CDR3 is TGTGCCAGCAGTGCGATCACAACTAATGAAAAACTGTTTTTT.